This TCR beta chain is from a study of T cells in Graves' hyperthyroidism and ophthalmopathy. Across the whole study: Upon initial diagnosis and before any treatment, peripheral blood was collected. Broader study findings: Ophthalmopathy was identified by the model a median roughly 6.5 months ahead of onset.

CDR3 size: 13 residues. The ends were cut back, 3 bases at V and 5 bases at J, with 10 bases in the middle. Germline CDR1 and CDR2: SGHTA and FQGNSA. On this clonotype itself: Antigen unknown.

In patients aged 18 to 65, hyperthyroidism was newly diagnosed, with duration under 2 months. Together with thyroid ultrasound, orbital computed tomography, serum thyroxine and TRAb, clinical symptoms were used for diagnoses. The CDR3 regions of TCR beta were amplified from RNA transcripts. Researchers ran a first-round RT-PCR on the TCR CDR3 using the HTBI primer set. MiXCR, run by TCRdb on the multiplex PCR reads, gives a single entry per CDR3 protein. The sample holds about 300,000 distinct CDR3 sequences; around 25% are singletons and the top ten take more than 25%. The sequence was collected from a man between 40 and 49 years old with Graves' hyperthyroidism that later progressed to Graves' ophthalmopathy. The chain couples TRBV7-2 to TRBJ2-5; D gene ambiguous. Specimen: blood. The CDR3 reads CASSFDGGETQYF. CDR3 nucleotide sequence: TGTGCCAGCAGCTTTGACGGTGGGGAGACCCAGTACTTC.